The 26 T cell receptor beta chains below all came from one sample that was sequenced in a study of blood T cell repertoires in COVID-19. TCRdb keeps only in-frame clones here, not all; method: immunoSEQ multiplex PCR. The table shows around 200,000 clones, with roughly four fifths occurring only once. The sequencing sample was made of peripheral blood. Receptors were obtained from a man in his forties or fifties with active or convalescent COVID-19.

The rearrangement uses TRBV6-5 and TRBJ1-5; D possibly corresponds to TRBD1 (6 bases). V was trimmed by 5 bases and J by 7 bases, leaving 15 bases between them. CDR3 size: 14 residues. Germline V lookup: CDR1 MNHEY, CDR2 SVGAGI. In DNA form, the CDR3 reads TGTGCCAGCAGTATTAGACAGGTTGTGCAGCCCCAGCATTTT. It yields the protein CASSIRQVVQPQHF.

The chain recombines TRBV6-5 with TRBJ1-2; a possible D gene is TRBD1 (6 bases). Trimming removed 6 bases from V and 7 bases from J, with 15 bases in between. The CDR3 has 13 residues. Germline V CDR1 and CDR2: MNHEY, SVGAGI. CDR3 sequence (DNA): TGTGCCAGCAGCCCCAGGGGAGGGTTTGGCTACACCTTC. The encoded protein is CASSPRGGFGYTF.

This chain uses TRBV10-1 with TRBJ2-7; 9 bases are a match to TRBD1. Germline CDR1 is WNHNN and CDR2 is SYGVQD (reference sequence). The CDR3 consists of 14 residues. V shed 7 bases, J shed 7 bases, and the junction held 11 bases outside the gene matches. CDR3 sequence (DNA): TGCGCCAGCACTCCCGGGACAGGGTATTATGAGCAGTACTTC. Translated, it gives CASTPGTGYYEQYF.

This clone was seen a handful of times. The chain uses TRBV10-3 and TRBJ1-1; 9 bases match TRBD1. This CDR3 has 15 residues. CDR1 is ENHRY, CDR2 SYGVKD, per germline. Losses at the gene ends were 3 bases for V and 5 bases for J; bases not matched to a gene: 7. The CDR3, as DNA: TGTGCCATCAGTGAATTGACAGGGGGTCTTACTGAAGCTTTCTTT. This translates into CAISELTGGLTEAFF.

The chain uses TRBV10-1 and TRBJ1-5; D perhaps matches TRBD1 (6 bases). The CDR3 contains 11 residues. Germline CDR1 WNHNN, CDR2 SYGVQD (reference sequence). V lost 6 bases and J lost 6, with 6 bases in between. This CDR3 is CASRQGQPQHF. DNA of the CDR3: TGCGCCAGCAGACAGGGTCAGCCCCAGCATTTT.

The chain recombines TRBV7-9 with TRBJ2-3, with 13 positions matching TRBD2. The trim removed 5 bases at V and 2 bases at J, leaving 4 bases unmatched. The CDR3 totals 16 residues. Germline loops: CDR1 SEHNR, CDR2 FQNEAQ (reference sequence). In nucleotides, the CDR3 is TGTGCCAGCAGCGGGGGGACTAGCGGGAACACAGATACGCAGTATTTT. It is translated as CASSGGTSGNTDTQYF. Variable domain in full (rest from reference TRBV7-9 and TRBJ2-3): DTGVSQNPRHKITKRGQNVTFRCDPISEHNRLYWYRQTLGQGPEFLTYFQNEAQLEKSRLLSDRFSAERPKGSFSTLEIQRTEQGDSAMYLCASSGGTSGNTDTQYFGPGTRLTVL.

CDR3 sequence: CASSRGSRPDGYTF. Written as DNA, the CDR3 is TGTGCCAGCAGCAGAGGGAGCAGACCCGATGGCTACACCTTC. The rearrangement links TRBV7-2 to TRBJ1-2, with D hard to call. The germline V gene encodes CDR1 SGHTA and CDR2 FQGNSA. The CDR3 has 14 residues. Deletions cut 5 bases from V and 6 bases from J, with 16 bases between. Full variable domain (rest looked up from reference TRBV7-2 and TRBJ1-2): GAGVSQSPSNKVTEKGKDVELRCDPISGHTALYWYRQSLGQGLEFLIYFQGNSAPDKSGLPSDRFSAERTGGSVSTLTIQRTQQEDSAVYLCASSRGSRPDGYTFGSGTRLTVV.

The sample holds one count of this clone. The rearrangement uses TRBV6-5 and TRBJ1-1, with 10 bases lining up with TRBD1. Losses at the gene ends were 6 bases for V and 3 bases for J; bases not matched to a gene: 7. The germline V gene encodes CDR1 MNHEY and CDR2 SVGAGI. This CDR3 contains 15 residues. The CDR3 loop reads CASSRQGALDTEAFF. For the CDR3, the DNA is TGTGCCAGCAGCAGACAGGGGGCTTTGGACACTGAAGCTTTCTTT.

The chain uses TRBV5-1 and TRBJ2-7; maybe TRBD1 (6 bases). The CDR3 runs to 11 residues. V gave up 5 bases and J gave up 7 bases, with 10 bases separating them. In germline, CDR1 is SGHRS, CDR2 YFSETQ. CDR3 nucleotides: TGCGCCAGCAGAACCGGACAGGAGCAGTACTTC. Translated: CASRTGQEQYF.

The CDR3 DNA is TGTGCCAGCAGTTCCCTAGGGGGGGCCAATCCCTACAATGAGCAGTTCTTC. Its protein product is CASSSLGGANPYNEQFF. The chain recombines TRBV27 with TRBJ2-1, with D tentatively TRBD2 (7 bases). Trimming shortened V by 4 bases and J by 2 bases, and 18 bases separated the two germline ends. CDR1 is MNHEY and CDR2 is SMNVEV in the germline V gene (reference sequence). This CDR3 region has 17 residues.

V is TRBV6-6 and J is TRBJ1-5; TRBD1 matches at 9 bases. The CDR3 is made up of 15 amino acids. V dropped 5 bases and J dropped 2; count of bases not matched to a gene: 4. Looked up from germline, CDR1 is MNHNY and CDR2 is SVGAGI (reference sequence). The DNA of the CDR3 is TGTGCCAGCAGTATTACAGGGGGCGGCAATCAGCCCCAGCATTTT. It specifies CASSITGGGNQPQHF.

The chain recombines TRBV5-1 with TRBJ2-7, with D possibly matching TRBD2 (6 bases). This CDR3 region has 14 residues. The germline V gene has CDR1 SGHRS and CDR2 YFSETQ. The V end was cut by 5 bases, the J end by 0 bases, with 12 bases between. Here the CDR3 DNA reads TGCGCCAGCAGGGTAGCGGATGGCTCCTACGAGCAGTACTTC. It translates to CASRVADGSYEQYF.

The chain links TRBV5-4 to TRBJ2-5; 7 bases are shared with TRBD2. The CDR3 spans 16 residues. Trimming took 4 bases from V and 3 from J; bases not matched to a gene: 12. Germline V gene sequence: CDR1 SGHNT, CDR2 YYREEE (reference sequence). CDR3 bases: TGTGCCAGCAGCGGCCAGGGTAGTGCGGGGGAAGAGACCCAGTACTTC. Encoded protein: CASSGQGSAGEETQYF.

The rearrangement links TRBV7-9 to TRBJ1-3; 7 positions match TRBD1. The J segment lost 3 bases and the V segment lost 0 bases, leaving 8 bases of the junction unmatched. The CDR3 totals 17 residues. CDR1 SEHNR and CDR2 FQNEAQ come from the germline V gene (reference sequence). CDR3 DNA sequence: TGTGCCAGCAGCTTAGCGGTAGGACAGGTGCTTGGAAACACCATATATTTT. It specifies CASSLAVGQVLGNTIYF.

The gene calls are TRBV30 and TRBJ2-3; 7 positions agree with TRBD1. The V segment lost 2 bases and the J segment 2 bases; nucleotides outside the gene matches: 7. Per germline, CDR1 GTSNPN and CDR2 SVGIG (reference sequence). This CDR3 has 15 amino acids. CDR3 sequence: CAWSTGQVDTDTQYF. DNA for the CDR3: TGTGCCTGGAGTACCGGACAGGTGGACACAGATACGCAGTATTTT.

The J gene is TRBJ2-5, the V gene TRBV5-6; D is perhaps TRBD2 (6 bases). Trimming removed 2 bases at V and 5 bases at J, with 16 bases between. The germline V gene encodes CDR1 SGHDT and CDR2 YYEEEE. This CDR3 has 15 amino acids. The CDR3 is CASSLGRRAVETQYF. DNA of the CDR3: TGTGCCAGCAGCTTAGGGCGGAGGGCCGTGGAGACCCAGTACTTC.

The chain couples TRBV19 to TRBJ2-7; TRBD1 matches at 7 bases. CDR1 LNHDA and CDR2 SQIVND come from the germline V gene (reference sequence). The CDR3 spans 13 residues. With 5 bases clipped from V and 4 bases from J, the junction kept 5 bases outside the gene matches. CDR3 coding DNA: TGTGCCAGTAGTGGTGACAGGGCTTACGAGCAGTACTTC. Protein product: CASSGDRAYEQYF.

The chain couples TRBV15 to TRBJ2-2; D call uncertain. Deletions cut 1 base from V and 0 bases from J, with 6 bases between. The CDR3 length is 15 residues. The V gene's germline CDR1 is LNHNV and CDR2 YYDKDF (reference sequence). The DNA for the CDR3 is TGTGCCACCAGCAGAGTCCGCGCGAACACCGGGGAGCTGTTTTTT. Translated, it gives CATSRVRANTGELFF.

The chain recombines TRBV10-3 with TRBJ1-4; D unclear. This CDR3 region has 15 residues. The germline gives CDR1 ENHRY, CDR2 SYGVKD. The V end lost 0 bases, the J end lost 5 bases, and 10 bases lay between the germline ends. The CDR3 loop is CAISESGSQNEKLFF. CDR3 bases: TGTGCCATCAGTGAGTCTGGGAGTCAAAATGAAAAACTGTTTTTT.

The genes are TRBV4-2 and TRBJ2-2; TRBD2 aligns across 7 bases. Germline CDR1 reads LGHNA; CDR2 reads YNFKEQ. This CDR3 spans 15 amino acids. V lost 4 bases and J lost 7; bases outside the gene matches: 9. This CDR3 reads CASSPGLGRDGELFF. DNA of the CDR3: TGTGCCAGCAGCCCCGGACTAGGCAGGGACGGGGAGCTGTTTTTT.

CDR3 in amino acids: CSASPGGPSYEQYF. For the CDR3, the DNA is TGCAGTGCTAGTCCGGGGGGGCCCTCCTACGAGCAGTACTTC. The rearrangement joins TRBV20-1 to TRBJ2-7; 8 nucleotides agree with TRBD2. Per germline, CDR1 DFQATT and CDR2 SNEGSKA (reference sequence). The trim removed 3 bases at V and 0 bases at J, leaving 4 bases unmatched. The CDR3 sequence is 14 residues long.

CDR3 nucleotides: TGCGCCAGCAGCTTGGTTACCGGGGACACTGAAGCTTTCTTT. It specifies CASSLVTGDTEAFF. The chain uses TRBV5-1 and TRBJ1-1; no clear D. The ends were cut back, 0 bases at V and 3 bases at J, with 9 bases in the middle. Germline-derived CDR1 and CDR2 are SGHRS and YFSETQ. The CDR3 has 14 residues. The complete variable domain, with remaining parts taken from reference TRBV5-1 and TRBJ1-1, reads KAGVTQTPRYLIKTRGQQVTLSCSPISGHRSVSWYQQTPGQGLQFLFEYFSETQRNKGNFPGRFSGRQFSNSRSEMNVSTLELGDSALYLCASSLVTGDTEAFFGQGTRLTVV.

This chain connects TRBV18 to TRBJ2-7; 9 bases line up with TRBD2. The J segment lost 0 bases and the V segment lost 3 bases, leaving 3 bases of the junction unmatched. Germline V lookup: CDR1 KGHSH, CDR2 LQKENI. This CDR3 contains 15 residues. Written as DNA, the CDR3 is TGTGCCAGCTCACCTAGCGGGGGAAGCTCCTACGAGCAGTACTTC. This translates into CASSPSGGSSYEQYF.

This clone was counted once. The CDR3 DNA is TGTGCCAGCATTACTGACAGGAGCTCCTACGAGCAGTACTTC. As protein: CASITDRSSYEQYF. The chain uses TRBV6-5 and TRBJ2-7; D is possibly TRBD1 (6 bases). With 7 bases removed from V and 0 bases from J, the gap between germline ends came to 13 bases. The CDR3 sequence is 14 residues long. The germline gives CDR1 MNHEY, CDR2 SVGAGI.

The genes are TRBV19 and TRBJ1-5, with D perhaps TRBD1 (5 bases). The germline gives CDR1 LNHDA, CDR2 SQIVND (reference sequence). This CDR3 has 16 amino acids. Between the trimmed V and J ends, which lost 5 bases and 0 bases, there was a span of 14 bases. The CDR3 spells CASSATGPSSNQPQHF. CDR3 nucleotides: TGTGCCAGTAGTGCAACAGGTCCTTCTAGCAATCAGCCCCAGCATTTT.

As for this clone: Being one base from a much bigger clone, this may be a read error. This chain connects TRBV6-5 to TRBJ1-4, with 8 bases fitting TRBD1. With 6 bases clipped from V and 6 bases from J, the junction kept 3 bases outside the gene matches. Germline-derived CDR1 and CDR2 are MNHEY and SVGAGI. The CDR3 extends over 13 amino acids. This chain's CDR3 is CASSLDRDEKLFF. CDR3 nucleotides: TGTGCCAGCAGCCTGGACAGGGATGAAAAACTGTTTTTT.